The 32 T cell receptor beta chains reported below all come from one sample, sequenced in a study of CD8+CD57+ T cells in acquired aplastic anemia. By flow cytometry, patients selected for sequencing had shown an expansion of CD8+CD57+ cells. The use of genomic DNA as template underpinned the TCR beta VDJ and CDR3 profiling. MiXCR, run by TCRdb on the reads, gives a single entry per CDR3 protein. Among approximately 180,000 distinct CDR3 sequences listed, more than 60% were seen once. Sequenced input: sorted CD4+, CD8+, or CD8+CD57+ T cells (not recorded which) from PBMCs. All receptors come from a human donor with aplastic anemia.

V and J are TRBV7-9 and TRBJ1-2; D is possibly TRBD1 (5 bases). Per the germline V gene, CDR1 is SEHNR and CDR2 is FQNEAQ (reference sequence). There are 14 residues in the CDR3. The V and J ends lost 5 bases and 6 bases respectively, with 16 bases between them. The CDR3 DNA reads as TGTGCCAGCAGCCCTGGGACGGACCTCCATGGCTACACCTTC. It specifies CASSPGTDLHGYTF.

This clonotype was seen just once. The genes are TRBV5-6 and TRBJ2-7; the D is unclear. V gave up 4 bases and J gave up 5 bases, with 7 bases separating them. The germline V gene encodes CDR1 SGHDT and CDR2 YYEEEE. The CDR3 has 11 residues. CDR3 residues: CASSRINEQYF. The CDR3 coding sequence is TGTGCCAGCAGCCGCATAAACGAGCAGTACTTC.

The chain joins TRBV7-8 to TRBJ2-7; D possibly corresponds to TRBD2 (5 bases). Germline V gene sequence: CDR1 SGHVS, CDR2 FQNEAQ. There are 10 residues in the CDR3. Written as DNA, the CDR3 is TGTAGGCACCGGGACTACGAGCAGTACTTC. This codes for CRHRDYEQYF.

V usage is TRBV7-2 and J usage is TRBJ1-2; D not resolved. The CDR3 is 15 residues long. The germline gives CDR1 SGHTA, CDR2 FQGNSA. V lost 2 bases and J lost 4, with 14 bases in between. CDR3 DNA sequence: TGTGCCAGCAGCTTAAGCTCTCAGGCCCTCTATGGCTACACCTTC. Its protein is CASSLSSQALYGYTF.

The rearrangement links TRBV4-1 to TRBJ1-1; D gene ambiguous. Trimming removed 2 bases at V and 0 bases at J, with 7 bases between. CDR3 length equals 14 residues. Looked up from germline, CDR1 is MGHRA and CDR2 is YSYEKL. CDR3 residues: CASSQHGLNTEAFF. Written as DNA, the CDR3 is TGCGCCAGCAGCCAACACGGATTGAACACTGAAGCTTTCTTT.

This clonotype was detected only a few times. At one end the junction does not follow the germline gene, possibly because of a read error. This sequence joins TRBV25-1 and TRBJ1-2; D unresolved. The CDR3 runs 14 residues. In germline, CDR1 is MGHDK, CDR2 SYGVNS. The CDR3 DNA sequence: TGTGCCAGCAGTGAGGTGGACGGAACCGGTGTACATGCCTTC. This sequence encodes CASSEVDGTGVHAF.

This clonotype was found once. The rearrangement joins TRBV6-2 or TRBV6-3 to TRBJ2-3; 7 bases align to TRBD2. Looked up from germline, CDR1 is MNHEY and CDR2 is SVGEGT. With V trimmed by 2 bases and J by 4 bases, 9 bases remained unmatched. The CDR3 extends over 16 amino acids. Here the CDR3 reads CASSYRDYISPDTQYF. DNA of the CDR3: TGTGCCAGCAGTTACCGGGACTATATCAGCCCAGATACGCAGTATTTT.

This clonotype was recorded once. The chain joins TRBV5-1 to TRBJ2-5, with TRBD1 identical over 8 bases. The germline V gene has CDR1 SGHRS and CDR2 YFSETQ. The CDR3 is 15 amino acids. With V trimmed by 0 bases and J by 1 base, 2 bases remained unmatched. As DNA, the CDR3 is TGCGCCAGCAGCTTGGTGGGGACAGGCCAAGAGACCCAGTACTTC. Translating it yields CASSLVGTGQETQYF.

The rearrangement links TRBV4-1 to TRBJ1-1; 9 bases fit TRBD1. V shed 4 bases, J shed 1 base, and the junction held 4 bases outside the gene matches. Germline V CDR1 and CDR2: MGHRA, YSYEKL. The CDR3 length is 15 residues. In DNA form, the CDR3 reads TGCGCCAGCAGCCTAGAGGGACAGGGGAACACTGAAGCTTTCTTT. Protein: CASSLEGQGNTEAFF.

V is TRBV24-1 and J is TRBJ2-1; D possibly corresponds to TRBD1 (6 bases). The CDR3 spans 15 residues. Per the germline V gene, CDR1 is KGHDR and CDR2 is SFDVKD. Between the trimmed V and J ends, which lost 0 bases and 8 bases, there was a span of 13 bases. CDR3 coding DNA: TGTGCCACCAGTGATTTGGACAGGTCTGAGGATGAGCAGTTCTTC. Protein sequence: CATSDLDRSEDEQFF.

In regard to this clonotype: Mismatch with germline at one junction end may stem from a read error. The chain combines TRBV5-1 with TRBJ2-7, with D unresolved. The CDR3 is 13 residues long. The germline V gene encodes CDR1 SGHRS and CDR2 YFSETQ. This chain's CDR3 is CASSLVMSYEQYF. Here the CDR3 DNA reads TGTGCCAGCAGCTTGGTGATGTCCTACGAGCAGTACTTC.

The CDR3 here is CASSMDAFNYTF. The DNA of the CDR3 is TGTGCCAGTAGTATGGATGCGTTCAACTACACCTTC. The chain couples TRBV19 to TRBJ1-2, with no clear D. Germline V CDR1 and CDR2: LNHDA, SQIVND (reference sequence). This CDR3 contains 12 residues. Trimming stripped 3 bases from V and 10 bases from J, with 12 bases between.

The sample holds many counts of this clonotype. The junction departs from germline at one end; a sequencing error may be responsible. The rearrangement uses TRBV7-7 and TRBJ2-7; D is unclear. CDR1 and CDR2 (germline): SSHAT, FNYEAQ (reference sequence). The CDR3 has 14 amino acids. DNA for the CDR3: TGTGCTAGCAGCCTAAGCGACACATCCTACGAGCAGTACTTC. Translating it yields CASSLSDTSYEQYF.

This clonotype was detected only once. CDR3: CAIRGQGPYEQYF. The CDR3 DNA sequence: TGTGCCATTCGAGGACAGGGCCCCTACGAGCAGTACTTC. This chain links TRBV10-3 with TRBJ2-7, with TRBD1 matching 8 bases. CDR3 size: 13 residues. The junction had 6 bases not matched to a gene; V was cut back by 9 bases and J by 2 bases. CDR1 is ENHRY and CDR2 is SYGVKD in the germline V gene.

V usage is TRBV2 and J usage is TRBJ1-2; D unclear. Trimming removed 10 bases from V and 9 bases from J, with 15 bases in between. CDR3 length: 11 residues. Looked up from germline, CDR1 is SNHLY and CDR2 is FYNNEI. DNA of the CDR3: TGTGCCAACGCCGACCGCGTTAGCTACACCTTC. It yields the protein CANADRVSYTF.

This clonotype appeared many times. The chain combines TRBV20-1 with TRBJ1-2, with a possible D match to TRBD1 (5 bases). Germline V gene lookup returns CDR1 DFQATT and CDR2 SNEGSKA (reference sequence). The CDR3 has 14 residues. Trimming cost V 3 bases and J 5 bases, with 16 bases left between them. The CDR3 bases are TGCAGTGCTAGTCCTGCTCCGGAGGGGTATGGCTACACCTTC. Residues: CSASPAPEGYGYTF.

This clonotype appeared many times. This chain joins TRBV27 and TRBJ1-2; D might be TRBD1 (5 bases). The CDR3 sequence is 13 residues long. Germline assignment: CDR1 MNHEY and CDR2 SMNVEV (reference sequence). Trimming took off 6 bases at V and 1 base at J, with 9 bases between the two ends. CDR3 bases: TGTGCCAGCAGGGCAGGGCATAACTATGGCTACACCTTC. Amino acid sequence: CASRAGHNYGYTF.

This clonotype occurred a few times. This may stem from a read error, because a much larger clone lies one nucleotide away. The chain joins TRBV18 to TRBJ2-5; tentative D call: TRBD2 (6 bases). V gave up 2 bases and J gave up 9 bases, with 13 bases separating them. The CDR3 spans 13 residues. Germline V lookup: CDR1 KGHSH, CDR2 LQKENI. CDR3 DNA sequence: TGTGCCAGCTCACCATCTCCGGGGGAGGCCCAGTACTTC. This codes for CASSPSPGEAQYF.

V and J are TRBV7-2 and TRBJ1-1; 10 nucleotides align to TRBD1. CDR3 length equals 16 residues. The J segment lost 5 bases and the V segment lost 5 bases, leaving 11 bases of the junction unmatched. The germline CDR1 and CDR2 sequences are SGHTA and FQGNSA. Written as DNA, the CDR3 is TGTGCCAGCAGCCAAGAAGTCGGGACAGGGGAAACTGAAGCTTTCTTT. Protein: CASSQEVGTGETEAFF.

The V gene is TRBV9, the J gene TRBJ2-7; D not resolved. Germline loops: CDR1 SGDLS, CDR2 YYNGEE. V was cut by 0 bases and J by 2 bases, with 9 bases left in between. CDR3 length: 14 residues. DNA of the CDR3: TGTGCCAGCAGCGTAGCCGGCAGGACCTACGAGCAGTACTTC. This codes for CASSVAGRTYEQYF.

This sequence joins TRBV20-1 and TRBJ2-3, with D tentatively TRBD2 (6 bases). V was clipped by 2 bases and J by 5 bases, with 8 bases between them. CDR1 is DFQATT and CDR2 is SNEGSKA in the germline V gene (reference sequence). This CDR3 is 12 amino acids long. The CDR3 reads CSARLAIDTQYF. The CDR3 DNA sequence: TGCAGTGCTAGACTAGCGATAGATACGCAGTATTTT.

The rearrangement uses TRBV2 and TRBJ1-2, with TRBD1 identical over 8 bases. Germline CDR1 and CDR2: SNHLY and FYNNEI. Unmatched junction bases numbered 6, after V lost 6 bases and J lost 6 bases. This CDR3 has 13 amino acids. CDR3 sequence reads: CASSLTGVHGYTF. The DNA of the CDR3 is TGTGCCAGCAGCCTGACAGGGGTTCATGGCTACACCTTC.

This clonotype was found a few times. V and J are TRBV7-3 and TRBJ1-2, with D possibly matching TRBD1 (5 bases). This CDR3 contains 15 residues. Trimming took off 5 bases at V and 4 bases at J, with 17 bases between the two ends. Germline V lookup: CDR1 SGHTA, CDR2 FQGTGA. As DNA, the CDR3 is TGTGCCAGCAGCCAAGCCGGGACGGCGGGCTATGGCTACACCTTC. Its translation is CASSQAGTAGYGYTF.

This chain connects TRBV7-9 to TRBJ2-2; D remains ambiguous. The CDR3 contains 11 residues. The V gene lost 5 bases and the J gene lost 7 bases, with 5 bases spanning the gap. CDR1 and CDR2 from the germline V gene are SEHNR and FQNEAQ (reference sequence). The CDR3: CASSLIGELFF. As DNA, the CDR3 is TGTGCCAGCAGCCTCATCGGGGAGCTGTTTTTT.

This clonotype was picked up many times. The genes are TRBV4-1 and TRBJ2-5, with TRBD2 identical over 9 bases. This CDR3 is built from 16 residues. The V and J ends lost 0 bases and 1 base, in that order; junction bases with no gene match: 3. The germline V gene has CDR1 MGHRA and CDR2 YSYEKL. CDR3 residues: CASSQDVSGGQETQYF. In DNA form, the CDR3 reads TGCGCCAGCAGCCAAGACGTTAGCGGGGGCCAAGAGACCCAGTACTTC.

The genes are TRBV10-2 and TRBJ2-7; 9 bases are a match to TRBD2. The CDR3 has 15 amino acids. With V trimmed by 3 bases and J by 4 bases, 7 bases remained unmatched. Germline-derived CDR1 and CDR2 are WSHSY and SAAADI. The CDR3 sequence is CASSDSGGREYEQYF. For the CDR3, the DNA is TGCGCCAGCAGTGACAGTGGCGGGAGGGAGTACGAGCAGTACTTC.

The V gene is TRBV6-2 or TRBV6-3, the J gene TRBJ2-5; 14 bases match TRBD2. V shed 2 bases and J 2 bases; nucleotides not matched to a gene: 13. Germline-derived CDR1 and CDR2 are MNHEY and SVGEGT. The CDR3 runs 20 residues. The CDR3 DNA sequence: TGTGCCAGCAGTTACCCCTTACCCGGGACTAGCGGGGGTGGTCAAGAGACCCAGTACTTC. This encodes CASSYPLPGTSGGGQETQYF.

This clonotype was recorded many times. The chain employs TRBV19 and TRBJ1-2; unclear D gene. Trimming removed 5 bases from V and 7 bases from J, with 14 bases in between. The CDR3 sequence is 13 residues long. From germline, CDR1 is LNHDA and CDR2 SQIVND (reference sequence). In DNA form, the CDR3 reads TGTGCCAGTAGTGCCACCCAGGCGGGTGGCTACACCTTC. It specifies CASSATQAGGYTF.

The J gene is TRBJ2-7, the V gene TRBV25-1; D is uncertain. V gave up 1 base and J gave up 1 base, with 11 bases separating them. The germline CDR1 and CDR2 sequences are MGHDK and SYGVNS. The CDR3 is 15 residues long. CDR3 sequence: CASSESSARSYEQYF. DNA for the CDR3: TGTGCCAGCAGTGAATCCTCAGCTCGTTCCTACGAGCAGTACTTC.

This clonotype has a handful of counts. The CDR3 loop is CASSLEGGNEQFF. The CDR3 DNA follows: TGTGCCAGCAGCTTAGAGGGGGGGAATGAGCAGTTCTTC. This sequence joins TRBV7-8 and TRBJ2-1; D is possibly TRBD2 (7 bases). Germline CDR1 SGHVS, CDR2 FQNEAQ. V lost 1 base, J lost 7 bases, and 8 bases lay in between. The CDR3 loop spans 13 amino acids.

The chain has TRBV19 and TRBJ1-6; perhaps TRBD1 as D (6 bases). The germline V gene encodes CDR1 LNHDA and CDR2 SQIVND (reference sequence). V was trimmed by 6 bases and J by 7 bases, leaving 13 bases between them. The CDR3 is 14 residues long. CDR3 residues: CASSYLQGNSPLHF. CDR3 DNA sequence: TGTGCCAGTAGCTACCTACAGGGCAATTCACCCCTCCACTTT.

This clonotype was counted many times. The chain links TRBV12-3 or TRBV12-4 to TRBJ2-3; no reliable D call. The CDR3 runs 15 residues. V lost 0 bases, J lost 3 bases, and 10 bases lay in between. CDR3 sequence reads: CASSLAVAGTDTQYF. The DNA for the CDR3 is TGTGCCAGCAGTTTAGCGGTAGCAGGTACAGATACGCAGTATTTT.